These 27 T cell receptor beta chains were all obtained from the same sample, sequenced in a study of CD8 T cells in ankylosing spondylitis. TCRdb reanalysed the 5' RACE reads using MiXCR and keeps one entry per CDR3 protein. The data hold roughly 100,000 distinct CDR3 sequences, with 20% to 30% observed a single time. Sequencing used synovial fluid, either unsorted or a sorted T cell fraction (not recorded which). These receptor sequences come from a male donor with ankylosing spondylitis.

This clonotype was counted a few times. This chain joins TRBV5-1 and TRBJ2-5, with D perhaps assigned TRBD1 or TRBD2 (5 bases each). Per the germline V gene, CDR1 is SGHRS and CDR2 is YFSETQ. Trimming stripped 4 bases from V and 6 bases from J, with 19 bases between. This CDR3 has 15 amino acids. CDR3 DNA: TGCGCCAGCAGCCCCTCGGGACGGGATGGGCAGACCCAGTACTTC. This encodes CASSPSGRDGQTQYF. The full variable domain, rest sourced from reference TRBV5-1 and TRBJ2-5, is KAGVTQTPRYLIKTRGQQVTLSCSPISGHRSVSWYQQTPGQGLQFLFEYFSETQRNKGNFPGRFSGRQFSNSRSEMNVSTLELGDSALYLCASSPSGRDGQTQYFGPGTRLLVL.

In this sample, this clonotype turned up a few times. The chain has TRBV10-3 and TRBJ2-7, with TRBD2 matching over 11 bases. V lost 6 bases and J lost 3; bases outside the gene matches: 7. The CDR3 contains 15 residues. Germline values: CDR1 ENHRY, CDR2 SYGVKD. The CDR3 DNA sequence: TGTGCCATCAGGGAGGCTAGCGGGGGGAGCTACGAGCAGTACTTC. Its protein is CAIREASGGSYEQYF.

This clonotype was counted a few times. The CDR3 loop is CASSSAGTGGYQPQHF. CDR3 sequence (DNA): TGTGCCAGCAGCTCCGCCGGGACAGGGGGCTATCAGCCCCAGCATTTT. The chain links TRBV5-6 to TRBJ1-5; TRBD1 agrees at 12 bases. The CDR3 consists of 16 residues. After removal of 3 bases from V and 5 bases from J, the junction contained 6 bases not matched to a gene. From germline, CDR1 is SGHDT and CDR2 YYEEEE.

This clonotype was observed a few times. Its ends do not fully match the called genes, so a read error is possible. V gene TRBV2 combines with J gene TRBJ1-1, with a possible D match to TRBD1 (5 bases). CDR1 is SNHLY and CDR2 is FYNNEI in the germline V gene. The CDR3 has 11 residues. The CDR3 nucleotides read TGTGCCAGCACCGTGAGGGGCCCGGCGGACTTT. Amino acid sequence: CASTVRGPADF.

The sample holds many counts of this clonotype. J is TRBJ2-2 and V is TRBV6-2 or TRBV6-3; D gene ambiguous. Germline assignment: CDR1 MNHEY and CDR2 SVGEGT. The CDR3 is made up of 14 amino acids. V gave up 6 bases and J gave up 1 base, with 9 bases separating them. The CDR3 DNA reads as TGTGCCAGCAGCTATCGACAGAACACCGGGGAGCTGTTTTTT. This encodes CASSYRQNTGELFF.

The chain recombines TRBV18 with TRBJ2-7; D is tentatively TRBD1 or TRBD2 (5 bases each). The germline V and J ends were trimmed by 3 bases and 4 bases, with 22 bases remaining between them. The length of the CDR3 is 17 residues. Germline lookup yields CDR1 KGHSH and CDR2 LQKENI. The chain's CDR3 is CASSPRGPGTSKYEQYV. The CDR3 DNA follows: TGTGCCAGCTCACCTCGAGGACCCGGGACCTCCAAGTACGAGCAGTACGTC.

The sample holds a few counts of this clonotype. In DNA form, the CDR3 reads TGTGCCAGCAGGGCCAGGGGACTAGCGGCTACCTACAATGAGCAGTTCTTC. Its translation is CASRARGLAATYNEQFF. The chain combines TRBV27 with TRBJ2-1; 11 bases line up with TRBD2. Germline V CDR1 and CDR2: MNHEY, SMNVEV (reference sequence). There are 17 residues in the CDR3. With V trimmed by 6 bases and J by 2 bases, 9 bases remained unmatched.

This clonotype was counted many times. V is TRBV5-1 and J is TRBJ2-3; D gene uncertain. The CDR3 has 12 residues. Trimming shortened V by 0 bases and J by 2 bases, and 1 base separated the two germline ends. Germline lookup yields CDR1 SGHRS and CDR2 YFSETQ. The CDR3 here is CASSLATDTQYF. Written as DNA, the CDR3 is TGCGCCAGCAGCTTGGCCACAGATACGCAGTATTTT.

The rearrangement joins TRBV11-2 to TRBJ2-5; 7 nucleotides match TRBD2. This CDR3 spans 18 amino acids. Germline values: CDR1 SGHAT, CDR2 FQNNGV. V lost 1 base to trimming and J lost 0 bases; unmatched junction nucleotides: 11. CDR3 bases: TGTGCCAGCAGCTTAGGCCGTTCTAGCGGAGATTACCAAGAGACCCAGTACTTC. Translating gives CASSLGRSSGDYQETQYF.

This clonotype came up a few times. This sequence joins TRBV11-3 and TRBJ2-3, with D unclear. The V and J ends lost 1 base and 0 bases respectively, with 8 bases between them. This CDR3 spans 15 amino acids. Germline V gene data show CDR1 as SGHNT and CDR2 as YENEEA. The CDR3 is CASSLGPVSTDTQYF. Here the CDR3 DNA reads TGTGCCAGCAGCTTAGGTCCGGTTAGCACAGATACGCAGTATTTT.

This clonotype appeared many times. The V gene is TRBV20-1, the J gene TRBJ1-5; possibly TRBD1 for D (6 bases). V lost 4 bases and J lost 4, with 14 bases in between. Germline V gene data show CDR1 as DFQATT and CDR2 as SNEGSKA (reference sequence). CDR3 size: 14 residues. The CDR3: CSATQGRGNQPQHF. The CDR3 DNA reads TGCAGTGCTACCCAGGGGAGGGGTAATCAGCCCCAGCATTTT.

This clonotype was counted many times. The V and J genes are TRBV9 and TRBJ2-1; D assignment may be TRBD1 or TRBD2 (7 bases each). Trimming took 4 bases from V and 1 from J, leaving 12 bases between them. This CDR3 contains 15 residues. From germline, CDR1 is SGDLS and CDR2 YYNGEE. The CDR3: CASSPGGGSYNEQFF. Here the CDR3 DNA reads TGTGCCAGCAGCCCAGGGGGGGGTTCCTACAATGAGCAGTTCTTC.

In its sample, this clonotype was seen a few times. The chain's CDR3 is CSATGTRSSYNEQFF. The CDR3 DNA follows: TGCAGTGCTACCGGGACTAGGAGCTCCTACAATGAGCAGTTCTTC. The chain carries TRBV20-1 and TRBJ2-1; 8 bases map to TRBD2. The CDR3 has 15 amino acids. The germline gives CDR1 DFQATT, CDR2 SNEGSKA (reference sequence). Trimming removed 4 bases from V and 0 bases from J; junction bases left unmatched: 5.

The count of this clonotype is one. The chain uses TRBV10-3 and TRBJ2-1; TRBD1 might be the D (5 bases). V gave up 2 bases and J gave up 2 bases, with 7 bases separating them. The CDR3 contains 14 residues. Germline-derived CDR1 and CDR2 are ENHRY and SYGVKD. The CDR3 DNA reads TGTGCCATCAGTGAGATGACAGCCTACAATGAGCAGTTCTTC. Residues: CAISEMTAYNEQFF.

This chain connects TRBV2 to TRBJ1-2, with D possibly being TRBD1 (5 bases). With 1 base removed from V and 6 bases from J, the gap between germline ends came to 15 bases. This CDR3 has 15 residues. Germline-derived CDR1 and CDR2 are SNHLY and FYNNEI. The CDR3 protein is CASSEEIGTANGYTF. The CDR3 DNA reads TGTGCCAGCAGTGAAGAAATCGGGACGGCTAATGGCTACACCTTC.

The chain combines TRBV20-1 with TRBJ2-3; D remains ambiguous. Germline V gene data show CDR1 as DFQATT and CDR2 as SNEGSKA (reference sequence). The CDR3 sequence is 12 residues long. The germline V and J ends were trimmed by 6 bases and 2 bases, with 9 bases remaining between them. The CDR3 region has the DNA TGCAGTGCCTCTGCCCACACAGATACGCAGTATTTT. Translated: CSASAHTDTQYF.

The chain recombines TRBV5-5 with TRBJ2-6; D is unclear. Germline loops: CDR1 SGHKS, CDR2 YYEKEE (reference sequence). The CDR3 covers 17 residues. The V and J ends lost 0 bases and 4 bases respectively, with 14 bases between them. The CDR3 loop reads CASSLVARASGANVLTF. In DNA, the CDR3 is TGTGCCAGCAGCTTGGTGGCCCGAGCATCGGGGGCCAACGTCCTGACTTTC.

The CDR3 here is CASSLGSAQETQYF. The CDR3 DNA follows: TGTGCCAGCTCCCTTGGATCTGCCCAAGAGACCCAGTACTTC. The chain couples TRBV18 to TRBJ2-5, with D unresolved. The CDR3 extends over 14 amino acids. The ends were cut back, 6 bases at V and 1 base at J, with 12 bases in the middle. Germline-derived CDR1 and CDR2 are KGHSH and LQKENI.

This clonotype was seen a few times. The rearrangement uses TRBV27 and TRBJ1-5; TRBD1 matches 9 bases. V gave up 6 bases and J gave up 7 bases; unmatched junction bases: 7. CDR3 length: 14 residues. The germline CDR1 and CDR2 sequences are MNHEY and SMNVEV (reference sequence). The CDR3 DNA reads TGTGCCAGCAGACCAACAGGGGGCGGGCAGCCCCAGCATTTT. This translates into CASRPTGGGQPQHF.

This clonotype has a handful of counts. V and J are TRBV29-1 and TRBJ1-2; the D gene is possibly TRBD1 (6 bases). The CDR3 is 11 amino acids. The germline V gene encodes CDR1 SQVTM and CDR2 ANQGSEA. Trimming stripped 4 bases from V and 8 bases from J, with 11 bases between. The CDR3 sequence: CSVAGARGYTF. CDR3 in DNA: TGCAGCGTTGCGGGGGCTAGGGGCTACACCTTC.

The V call is TRBV21-1, the J call TRBJ2-1; no DNA check was done on the table's D call, TRBD2. TRBV21-1 has pseudogene status. CDR3 length: 17 residues. CDR3 in amino acids: CASSKGGGRAPRNEQFF. The CDR3 region has the DNA TGTGCCAGCAGCAAAGGAGGCGGGAGGGCCCCACGAAATGAGCAGTTCTTC.

This clonotype was detected a few times. The gene calls are TRBV12-3 or TRBV12-4 and TRBJ1-2; no clear D. The CDR3 runs to 15 residues. V was pared by 6 bases and J by 2 bases, with 16 bases between. The CDR3 DNA sequence: TGTGCCAGCAGCTCTCGTATGGGAAGGAACTATGGCTACACCTTC. Translating gives CASSSRMGRNYGYTF.

This clonotype was counted between two and nine times. The rearrangement links TRBV20-1 to TRBJ2-1; 7 bases fit TRBD2. CDR1 and CDR2 (germline): DFQATT, SNEGSKA (reference sequence). This CDR3 region has 15 residues. V was pared by 6 bases and J by 8 bases, with 16 bases of the junction left unmatched. The CDR3 reads CSAKLGLAVYYEQFF. The DNA for the CDR3 is TGCAGTGCCAAATTAGGTCTAGCGGTTTATTATGAGCAGTTCTTC.

This clonotype was seen more than once but under ten times. The chain joins TRBV14 to TRBJ2-7; TRBD2 might be the D (5 bases). V was shortened by 2 bases and J by 8 bases, with 16 bases between the two germline ends. The CDR3 is 14 amino acids. CDR1 is SGHDN and CDR2 is FVKESK in the germline V gene. CDR3 sequence reads: CASSQTWVANKQYF. The CDR3 DNA is TGTGCCAGCAGCCAAACGTGGGTAGCGAACAAGCAGTACTTC. Based on the CDR3 plus reference TRBV14 and TRBJ2-7, the full variable domain is EAGVTQFPSHSVIEKGQTVTLRCDPISGHDNLYWYRRVMGKEIKFLLHFVKESKQDESGMPNNRFLAERTGGTYSTLKVQPAELEDSGVYFCASSQTWVANKQYFGPGTRLTVT.

A few counts support this clonotype. The chain combines TRBV18 with TRBJ1-6, with D hard to call. From germline, CDR1 is KGHSH and CDR2 LQKENI. CDR3 length: 16 residues. V was pared by 3 bases and J by 8 bases, with 17 bases between. Written as DNA, the CDR3 is TGTGCCAGCTCACCTTTATCAGCCCGCGCTGATTCACCCCTCCACTTT. It specifies CASSPLSARADSPLHF.

The J gene is TRBJ2-1, the V gene TRBV7-6; D unclear. Trimming shortened V by 1 base and J by 9 bases, and 13 bases separated the two germline ends. CDR3 size: 14 residues. CDR1 and CDR2 (germline): SGHVS, FNYEAQ. The CDR3 nucleotides are TGTGCCAGCAGCTTAGACGGAAATCCTCGTGAGCAGTTCTTC. Its translation is CASSLDGNPREQFF.

This clonotype was detected a few times. As DNA, the CDR3 is TGTGCCATCACAAATGGTCCCAGCGCCTACGAGCAGTACTTC. It translates to CAITNGPSAYEQYF. This chain joins TRBV10-3 and TRBJ2-7; D not resolved. V lost 7 bases and J lost 2, with 15 bases in between. The CDR3 is made up of 14 amino acids. Per the germline V gene, CDR1 is ENHRY and CDR2 is SYGVKD.